A single sample gave rise to the 18 T cell receptor beta chains below, sequenced in a study of Ad26.COV2.S vaccination and SARS-CoV-2 variants. TCRdb's table, derived via immunoSEQ multiplex PCR, lists solely in-frame clones and lacks some. The sample has 120,000 to 150,000 clones, about nine tenths seen once. The specimen was peripheral blood, collected after recovery from COVID-19. The receptors were sampled from a human donor who had recovered from COVID-19.

The CDR3 loop reads CASSSPGRDSFSGANVLTF. CDR3 DNA: TGTGCCAGCAGCTCCCCGGGCCGGGACAGCTTCTCTGGGGCCAACGTCCTGACTTTC. This sequence joins TRBV5-4 and TRBJ2-6, with TRBD1 matching 7 bases. There are 19 residues in the CDR3. With V trimmed by 3 bases and J by 0 bases, 12 bases remained unmatched. Germline CDR1 reads SGHNT; CDR2 reads YYREEE (reference sequence).

This rearrangement joins TRBV19 to TRBJ2-5; weak D call: TRBD2 (6 bases). The germline gives CDR1 LNHDA, CDR2 SQIVND (reference sequence). The CDR3 consists of 13 residues. V lost 10 bases to trimming and J lost 3 bases, with 15 bases between them. The CDR3 nucleotides are TGTGCCAAGCGCGGGGACGGGAAAGAGACCCAGTACTTC. Translating it yields CAKRGDGKETQYF.

This chain joins TRBV11-2 and TRBJ2-1; 14 bases match TRBD2. The V gene end was trimmed by 4 bases and the J gene end by 6 bases; junction bases not matched to a gene: 2. The germline gives CDR1 SGHAT, CDR2 FQNNGV. The CDR3 loop spans 15 amino acids. The CDR3 DNA sequence: TGTGCCAGCAGCTCTGGACTAGCGGGGGGCAATGAGCAGTTCTTC. It specifies CASSSGLAGGNEQFF.

The gene calls are TRBV6-5 and TRBJ1-2; possible D gene TRBD1, 5 bases. In germline, CDR1 is MNHEY, CDR2 SVGAGI. The CDR3 totals 14 residues. The V gene lost 2 bases and the J gene lost 3 bases, with 10 bases spanning the gap. This CDR3 is CASSYGDPDYGYTF. The CDR3 coding sequence is TGTGCCAGCAGTTACGGGGACCCCGACTATGGCTACACCTTC.

The genes are TRBV9 and TRBJ2-3; D is tentatively TRBD1 or TRBD2 (5 bases each). Deletions cut 3 bases from V and 6 bases from J, with 14 bases between. Germline CDR1 reads SGDLS; CDR2 reads YYNGEE. This CDR3 has 14 residues. CDR3 protein: CASSAGPRGDTQYF. The CDR3 coding sequence is TGTGCCAGCAGCGCGGGACCTCGCGGCGATACGCAGTATTTT.

The chain has TRBV6-1 and TRBJ1-2; a possible D gene is TRBD1 (5 bases). V was clipped by 3 bases and J by 5 bases, with 13 bases between them. Germline-derived CDR1 and CDR2 are MNHNS and SASEGT. CDR3 length equals 14 residues. The chain's CDR3 is CASSDGTNIYGYTF. CDR3 DNA: TGTGCCAGCAGTGACGGGACCAATATATATGGCTACACCTTC.

The chain joins TRBV14 to TRBJ2-3, with no clear D. V lost 0 bases and J lost 1, with 14 bases in between. From germline, CDR1 is SGHDN and CDR2 FVKESK. This CDR3 comprises 17 residues. DNA for the CDR3: TGTGCCAGCAGCCAAGATCTAAAATGGGGTGGCACAGATACGCAGTATTTT. Its translation is CASSQDLKWGGTDTQYF. Complete variable domain (other parts from reference TRBV14 and TRBJ2-3): EAGVTQFPSHSVIEKGQTVTLRCDPISGHDNLYWYRRVMGKEIKFLLHFVKESKQDESGMPNNRFLAERTGGTYSTLKVQPAELEDSGVYFCASSQDLKWGGTDTQYFGPGTRLTVL.

The CDR3 here is CASSLGGEDTQYF. The CDR3 nucleotides read TGCGCCAGCAGCTTGGGTGGGGAAGATACGCAGTATTTT. The chain links TRBV5-1 to TRBJ2-3, with D unclear. The length of the CDR3 is 13 residues. CDR1 and CDR2 (germline): SGHRS, YFSETQ. V was shortened by 0 bases and J by 5 bases, with 7 bases between the two germline ends.

The chain couples TRBV28 to TRBJ1-2; D is possibly TRBD1 (5 bases). This CDR3 has 15 residues. V lost 2 bases and J 5 bases, leaving 15 bases between the germline ends. Germline lookup yields CDR1 MDHEN and CDR2 SYDVKM. In nucleotides, the CDR3 is TGTGCCAGCAGTTTAGGGGGGGGACCGATTTATGGCTACACCTTC. Translated: CASSLGGGPIYGYTF.

V usage is TRBV4-3 and J usage is TRBJ2-7, with D hard to call. CDR3 length equals 14 residues. V was cut by 1 base and J by 2 bases, with 9 bases left in between. In germline, CDR1 is LGHNA, CDR2 YSLEER. The CDR3 DNA is TGCGCCAGCAGCCAAGTCCCGTCTACCTACGAGCAGTACTTC. Protein sequence: CASSQVPSTYEQYF.

The CDR3 bases are TGTGCCAGCACCCCCGACGGGGCAGCCACCGGGGAGCTGTTTTTT. Its protein product is CASTPDGAATGELFF. V is TRBV6-2 or TRBV6-3 and J is TRBJ2-2; the D call may be TRBD1 or TRBD2 (5 bases each). In germline, CDR1 is MNHEY, CDR2 SVGEGT. V was trimmed by 7 bases and J by 4 bases, leaving 16 bases between them. This CDR3 contains 15 residues.

The chain uses TRBV6-5 and TRBJ1-2; 8 bases align to TRBD1. The CDR3 runs 14 residues. Trimming removed 4 bases from V and 13 bases from J; junction bases left unmatched: 14. The germline CDR1 and CDR2 sequences are MNHEY and SVGAGI. CDR3 nucleotides: TGTGCCAGCAGTTTTCTCCCGCCTGACAGGGGCCTCACCTTC. Translated: CASSFLPPDRGLTF.

The V gene is TRBV19, the J gene TRBJ2-7; 8 bases are shared with TRBD1. The ends lost 10 bases at V and 2 bases at J; junction bases unmatched: 10. Per the germline V gene, CDR1 is LNHDA and CDR2 is SQIVND (reference sequence). The CDR3 totals 14 residues. As DNA, the CDR3 is TGTGCCACTTCCGAGGGGGACAGGACCTACGAGCAGTACTTC. The encoded protein is CATSEGDRTYEQYF.

The chain couples TRBV11-2 to TRBJ2-5; a weak D match, TRBD2 (6 bases). Trimming took 3 bases from V and 0 from J, leaving 11 bases between them. The CDR3 length is 15 residues. The germline V gene encodes CDR1 SGHAT and CDR2 FQNNGV. CDR3 sequence (DNA): TGTGCCAGCAGCTTTGGCGGAGGGGACCAAGAGACCCAGTACTTC. Encoded protein: CASSFGGGDQETQYF.

The rearrangement uses TRBV5-4 and TRBJ2-5; 10 nucleotides match TRBD2. The CDR3 length is 15 residues. CDR1 is SGHNT, CDR2 YYREEE, per germline (reference sequence). Unmatched junction bases numbered 3, after V lost 2 bases and J lost 2 bases. The DNA for the CDR3 is TGTGCCAGCAGCTTACTAGCGGGGACACAAGAGACCCAGTACTTC. Encoded protein: CASSLLAGTQETQYF.

In its sample, this clone was seen a few times. This chain links TRBV7-2 with TRBJ1-6, with TRBD1 identical over 9 bases. Germline assignment: CDR1 SGHTA and CDR2 FQGNSA. The CDR3 is made up of 15 amino acids. Trimming removed 4 bases from V and 7 bases from J; junction bases left unmatched: 5. The CDR3 spells CASSSGTGWNSPLHF. In nucleotides, the CDR3 is TGTGCCAGCAGCTCCGGGACAGGGTGGAATTCACCCCTCCACTTT.

The V call is TRBV19, the J call TRBJ2-1; 15 nucleotides match TRBD2. The ends lost 4 bases at V and 0 bases at J; junction bases unmatched: 10. Germline V gives CDR1 LNHDA, CDR2 SQIVND (reference sequence). This CDR3 contains 20 residues. The DNA for the CDR3 is TGTGCCAGTAGTACCCGGAGGACTAGCGGGGGGGAGTTCTCCTACAATGAGCAGTTCTTC. It specifies CASSTRRTSGGEFSYNEQFF.

The chain uses TRBV5-4 and TRBJ2-7, with D perhaps being TRBD1 or TRBD2 (6 bases each). CDR1 is SGHNT and CDR2 is YYREEE in the germline V gene (reference sequence). The V and J ends lost 0 bases and 7 bases respectively, with 11 bases between them. This CDR3 has 13 residues. In DNA, the CDR3 is TGTGCCAGCAGCTTGGACAGGGCGGGGGAGCAGTACTTC. The encoded protein is CASSLDRAGEQYF.